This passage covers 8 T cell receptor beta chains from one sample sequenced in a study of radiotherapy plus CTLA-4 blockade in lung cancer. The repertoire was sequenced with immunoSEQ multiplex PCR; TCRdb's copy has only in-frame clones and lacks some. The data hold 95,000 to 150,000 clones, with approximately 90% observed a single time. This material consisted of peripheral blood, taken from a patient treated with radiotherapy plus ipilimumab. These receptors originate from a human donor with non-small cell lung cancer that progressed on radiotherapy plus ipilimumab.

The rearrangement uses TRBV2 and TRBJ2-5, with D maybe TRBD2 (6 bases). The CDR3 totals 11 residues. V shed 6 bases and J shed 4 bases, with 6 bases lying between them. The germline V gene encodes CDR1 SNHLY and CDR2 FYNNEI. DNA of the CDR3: TGTGCCAGCAGGGAGGGAGAGACCCAGTACTTC. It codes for CASREGETQYF.

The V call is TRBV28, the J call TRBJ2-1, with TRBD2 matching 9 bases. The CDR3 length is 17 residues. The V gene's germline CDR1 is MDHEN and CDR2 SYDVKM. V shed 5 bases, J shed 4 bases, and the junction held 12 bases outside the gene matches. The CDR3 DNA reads TGTGCCAGCAGTATCCCGCCCGCTAGCGGGACTTACAATGAGCAGTTCTTC. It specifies CASSIPPASGTYNEQFF.

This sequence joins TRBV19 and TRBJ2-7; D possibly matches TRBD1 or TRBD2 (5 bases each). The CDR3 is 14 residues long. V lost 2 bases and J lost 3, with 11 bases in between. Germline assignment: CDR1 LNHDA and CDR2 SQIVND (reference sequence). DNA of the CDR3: TGTGCCAGTAGTATAAGTGGGACGCTCTACGAGCAGTACTTC. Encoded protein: CASSISGTLYEQYF.

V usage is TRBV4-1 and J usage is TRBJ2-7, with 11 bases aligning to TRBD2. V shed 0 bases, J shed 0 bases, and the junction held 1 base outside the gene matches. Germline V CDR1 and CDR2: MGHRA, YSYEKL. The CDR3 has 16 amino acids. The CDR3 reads CASSQEGLAASYEQYF. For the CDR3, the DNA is TGCGCCAGCAGCCAAGAGGGACTAGCGGCCTCCTACGAGCAGTACTTC.

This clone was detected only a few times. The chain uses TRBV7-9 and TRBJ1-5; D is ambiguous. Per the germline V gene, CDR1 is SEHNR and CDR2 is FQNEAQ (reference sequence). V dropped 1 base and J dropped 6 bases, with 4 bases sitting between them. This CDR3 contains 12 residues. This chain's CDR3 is CASSLGSQPQHF. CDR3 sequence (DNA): TGTGCCAGCAGCTTAGGGTCTCAGCCCCAGCATTTT.

The CDR3 loop reads CASHNEKLFF. For the CDR3, the DNA is TGTGCCAGCCATAATGAAAAACTGTTTTTT. The rearrangement uses TRBV2 and TRBJ1-4; D unresolved. Between the trimmed V and J ends, which lost 8 bases and 4 bases, there was a span of 2 bases. The CDR3 has 10 residues. The germline gives CDR1 SNHLY, CDR2 FYNNEI.

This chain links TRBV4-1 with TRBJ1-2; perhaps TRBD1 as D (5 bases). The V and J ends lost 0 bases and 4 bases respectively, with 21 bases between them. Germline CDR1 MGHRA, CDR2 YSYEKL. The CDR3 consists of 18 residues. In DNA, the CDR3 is TGCGCCAGCAGCCAAGAAGCCCAAGATCGGGGCTCCCTCTATGGCTACACCTTC. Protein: CASSQEAQDRGSLYGYTF.

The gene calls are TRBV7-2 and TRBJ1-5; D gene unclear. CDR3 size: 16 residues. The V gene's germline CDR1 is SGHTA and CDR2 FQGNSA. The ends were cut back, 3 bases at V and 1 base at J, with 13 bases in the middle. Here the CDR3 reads CASSFLGIASNQPQHF. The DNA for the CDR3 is TGTGCCAGCAGCTTTTTAGGGATAGCCAGCAATCAGCCCCAGCATTTT.